This TCR beta chain was recovered during a study of cytomegalovirus exposure and HLA in healthy donors. As to this clone: As yet, its antigen is unknown.

Produced via immunoSEQ multiplex PCR; TCRdb's table is partial and in-frame only. Found here are 160,000 or so clones, approximately 90% of them singletons; the top ten hold around 3%. Trimming pared 4 bases from V and 7 bases from J, leaving 12 bases between. CDR1 and CDR2 from the germline V gene are SGHDN and FVKESK. The CDR3 has 13 residues. The donors were part of the roughly 120-subject validation cohort, which stood apart from the roughly 640-subject first cohort. Study-level results: The tendency of first-cohort TCR clusters to co-occur in the 95 to 150 validation repertoires was the finding of a later analysis. Among the CMV-associated chains, a few were confirmed in vitro as specific for CMV antigens.

This sequence joins TRBV14 and TRBJ2-3; D is unresolved. Sequencing was done on a sample of PBMCs. The source is a man aged 18 to 30 in good health and CMV-seronegative. CDR3 nucleotide sequence: TGTGCCAGCAGCCTATCGGGTGGTTATACGCAGTATTTT. Residues: CASSLSGGYTQYF.